This T cell receptor beta chain comes out of a study of T cells in Graves' hyperthyroidism and ophthalmopathy. The study's findings and limits: Appearing also in blood were most of the thyroid clonotypes expanded above 0.001. Before onset, by a median of 6.5 months, the model predicted ophthalmopathy.

Ophthalmopathy patients showed a Clinical Activity Score of at least 3, NOSPECS grade of at least 4 and duration under 3 months. The diagnostic basis comprised clinical symptoms, serum thyroxine and TRAb, thyroid ultrasound and orbital computed tomography. In its sample, this clonotype was seen many times. Antigen specificity is unknown. Germline-derived CDR1 and CDR2 are SGHAT and FQNNGV. The V gene lost 4 bases and the J gene lost 6 bases, with 25 bases spanning the gap. This CDR3 has 17 amino acids. Using RNA transcripts as the source, TCR beta CDR3 regions were amplified. TCR CDR3 underwent first-round RT-PCR with the HTBI primer set. Each CDR3 protein gets one entry after TCRdb re-called the multiplex PCR reads with MiXCR. The data hold 37,000 or so distinct CDR3 sequences, with under 60% observed a single time.

The sequence was obtained from a man aged 40-50 years with Graves' ophthalmopathy. This chain joins TRBV11-2 and TRBJ2-7; D gene uncertain. The source material was blood. CDR3 coding DNA: TGTGCCAGCAGCTCGACCTGGCAAAGGTTTTTACCTCTCGAGCAGTACTTC. As protein: CASSSTWQRFLPLEQYF.